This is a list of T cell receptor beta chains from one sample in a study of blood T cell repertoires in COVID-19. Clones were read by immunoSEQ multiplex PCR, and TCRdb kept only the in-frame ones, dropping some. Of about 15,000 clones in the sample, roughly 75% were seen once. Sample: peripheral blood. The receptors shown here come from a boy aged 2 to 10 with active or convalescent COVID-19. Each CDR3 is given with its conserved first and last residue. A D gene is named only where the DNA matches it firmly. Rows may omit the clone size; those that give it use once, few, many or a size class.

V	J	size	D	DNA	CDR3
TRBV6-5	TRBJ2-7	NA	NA	TGTGCCAGCAGTTACTCCGGGTACTCCTACGAGCAGTACTTC	CASSYSGYSYEQYF
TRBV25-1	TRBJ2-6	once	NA	TGTGCCAAGCAGTTAAGTGCGGGGGCAGGTGGGGCCAACGTCCTGACTTTC	CAKQLSAGAGGANVLTF
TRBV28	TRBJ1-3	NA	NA	TGTGCCAGCAGCCGTGTGGGGGGTTTGGGAAACACCATATATTTT	CASSRVGGLGNTIYF
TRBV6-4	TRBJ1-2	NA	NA	TGTGCCAGCAGTGACTCGATGGCAGGGGCTTCTCCCTATGGCTACACCTTC	CASSDSMAGASPYGYTF
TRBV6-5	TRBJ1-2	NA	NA	TGTGCCAGCAGTACAGCCACCGGCTACACCTTC	CASSTATGYTF
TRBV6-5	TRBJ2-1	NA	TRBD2	TGTGCCACCGGACTAGGTATAGTTAATGAGCAGTTCTTC	CATGLGIVNEQFF
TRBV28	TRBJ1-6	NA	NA	TGTGCCAGCAGTCTATCCGACAGGTTGATCCGATATAATTCACCCCTCCACTTT	CASSLSDRLIRYNSPLHF
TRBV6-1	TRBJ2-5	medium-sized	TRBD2	TGTGCCAGCAGTGAACGGCGGGGGAAGTACCAAGAGACCCAGTACTTC	CASSERRGKYQETQYF
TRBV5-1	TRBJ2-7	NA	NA	TGCGCCAGCAGCCCCCACAGGGACGAGCAGTACTTC	CASSPHRDEQYF
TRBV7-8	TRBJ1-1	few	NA	TGTGCCAGCAGCCCCTACAGACATGAAGCTTTCTTT	CASSPYRHEAFF
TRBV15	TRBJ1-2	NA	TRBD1	TGTGCCTCAGCCCGGGACAGGGGGCGCCATGGCTACACCTTC	CASARDRGRHGYTF
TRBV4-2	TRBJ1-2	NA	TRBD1	TGTGCCAGCAGCCAACGTCTTTCCGGGACAGGTCATGGCTACACCTTC	CASSQRLSGTGHGYTF
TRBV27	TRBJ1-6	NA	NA	TGTGCCAGCCGCTCCTATAATTCACCCCTCCACTTT	CASRSYNSPLHF
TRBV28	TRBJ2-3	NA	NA	TGTGCCAGCTGGAGGGATACGCAGTATTTT	CASWRDTQYF
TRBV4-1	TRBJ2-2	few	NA	TGCGCCAGCAGCCAAGATATCCAGGGCGGAAGGGAGCTGTTTTTT	CASSQDIQGGRELFF
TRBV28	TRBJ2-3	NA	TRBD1	TGTGCCAGCAGTTCCCCGGGACAGTCGATCGATACGCAGTATTTT	CASSSPGQSIDTQYF
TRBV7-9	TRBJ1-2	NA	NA	TGTGCCAGCAGCTCCCAGTTTAACTATGGCTACACCTTC	CASSSQFNYGYTF
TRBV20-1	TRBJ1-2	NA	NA	TGCAGTGCTAGTGTCGAGAACGGGGGGTTATCTAACTATGGCTACACCTTC	CSASVENGGLSNYGYTF
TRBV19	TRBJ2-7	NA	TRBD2	TGTGCCAGTAGTACTAGCGGCTACGAGCAGTACTTC	CASSTSGYEQYF
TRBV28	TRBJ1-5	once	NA	TGTGCCAGCAGTTTGGGAGAGAATAGCAATCAGCCCCAGCATTTT	CASSLGENSNQPQHF
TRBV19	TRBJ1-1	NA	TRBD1	TGTGCCAGTAGTATTGGACAGGGGGCGTGGAACACTGAAGCTTTCTTT	CASSIGQGAWNTEAFF
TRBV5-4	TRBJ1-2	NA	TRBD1	TGTGCCAGCAGCTCACCGGGACAGGGCTCTCTCACCTTC	CASSSPGQGSLTF
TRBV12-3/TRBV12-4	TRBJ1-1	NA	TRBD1	TGTGCCAGCAGACCGACAGGGCTTGGAGCTTTCTTT	CASRPTGLGAFF
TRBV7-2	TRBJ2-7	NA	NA	TGTGCCAGCAGCTTAGAGGCGGCCCGTGAGCAGTACTTC	CASSLEAAREQYF
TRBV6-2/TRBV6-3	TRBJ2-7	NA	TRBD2	TGTGCCAGCAGCCCTGGGACTAGCGGGAGATTAAACGAGCAGTACTTC	CASSPGTSGRLNEQYF
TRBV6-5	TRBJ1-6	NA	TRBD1	TGTGCCAGCAGCCGACAGGGGGCTTCTAATTCACCCCTCCACTTT	CASSRQGASNSPLHF
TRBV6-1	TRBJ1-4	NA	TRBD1	TGTGCCAGCAGTGAAGCGCAGGGGGGCGCGGTTGAAAAACTGTTTTTT	CASSEAQGGAVEKLFF
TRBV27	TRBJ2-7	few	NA	TGTGCCAGCAGTTTAGAAAGGAGTGCCTACGAGCAGTACTTC	CASSLERSAYEQYF
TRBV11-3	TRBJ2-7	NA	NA	TGTGCCAGCAGCTTAAACAGTGGTTACGAGCAGTACTTC	CASSLNSGYEQYF
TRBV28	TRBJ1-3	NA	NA	TGTGCCAGTAGTTTTCTCTCTGGAAACACCATATATTTT	CASSFLSGNTIYF
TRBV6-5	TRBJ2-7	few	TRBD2	TGTGCCTCCCAACAGACTAGCGGCCCAGGGGAGCAGTACTTC	CASQQTSGPGEQYF
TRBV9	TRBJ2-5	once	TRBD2	TGTGCCAGCAGCGTAGCTCCCAGCGGGGGCTACCAAGAGACCCAGTACTTC	CASSVAPSGGYQETQYF
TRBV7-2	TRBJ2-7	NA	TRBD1	TGTGCCAGCAGCACATCCGCAGGGACAGGGACCTACGAGCAGTACTTC	CASSTSAGTGTYEQYF
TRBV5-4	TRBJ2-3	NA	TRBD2	TGTGCCAGCAGCTCGGGTGGGGCGGGGGGCACAGATACGCAGTATTTT	CASSSGGAGGTDTQYF
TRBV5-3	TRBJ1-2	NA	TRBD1	TGTGCCAGAAGCTGGACCCCTGGGACAGATTTATATGGCTACACCTTC	CARSWTPGTDLYGYTF
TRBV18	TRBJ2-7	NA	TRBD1	TGTGCCAGCTCACCTGCCCCATCGGGACAGGGATACGAGCAGTACTTC	CASSPAPSGQGYEQYF
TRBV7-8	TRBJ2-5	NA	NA	TGTGCCAGCAGCTCGCGGGATAGGGGAGAGACCCAGTACTTC	CASSSRDRGETQYF
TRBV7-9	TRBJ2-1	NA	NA	TGTGCCAGCAGTTTACAGAACAATGAGCAGTTCTTC	CASSLQNNEQFF
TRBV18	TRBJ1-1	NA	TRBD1	TGTGCCAGCTCGCTACAGGGGGCAGGCACTGAAGCTTTCTTT	CASSLQGAGTEAFF
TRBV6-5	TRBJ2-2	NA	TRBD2	TGTGCCAGCAGGCTGAGCGGGGACACCGGGGAGCTGTTTTTT	CASRLSGDTGELFF